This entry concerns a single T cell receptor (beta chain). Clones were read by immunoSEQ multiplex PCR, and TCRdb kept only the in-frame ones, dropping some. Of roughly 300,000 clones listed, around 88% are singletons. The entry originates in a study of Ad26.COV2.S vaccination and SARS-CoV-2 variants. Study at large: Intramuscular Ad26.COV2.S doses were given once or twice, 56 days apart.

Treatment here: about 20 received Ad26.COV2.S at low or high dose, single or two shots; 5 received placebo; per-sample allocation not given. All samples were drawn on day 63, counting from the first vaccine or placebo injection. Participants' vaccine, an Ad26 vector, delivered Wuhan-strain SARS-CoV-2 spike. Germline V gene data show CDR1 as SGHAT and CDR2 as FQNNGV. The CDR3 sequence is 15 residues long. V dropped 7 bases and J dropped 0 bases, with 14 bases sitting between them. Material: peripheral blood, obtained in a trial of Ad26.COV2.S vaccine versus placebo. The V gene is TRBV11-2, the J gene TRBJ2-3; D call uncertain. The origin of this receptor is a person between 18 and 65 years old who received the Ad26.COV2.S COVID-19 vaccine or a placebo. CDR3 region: CASTQSALSTDTQYF. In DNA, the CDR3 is TGTGCCAGCACCCAGAGCGCTTTAAGCACAGATACGCAGTATTTT.